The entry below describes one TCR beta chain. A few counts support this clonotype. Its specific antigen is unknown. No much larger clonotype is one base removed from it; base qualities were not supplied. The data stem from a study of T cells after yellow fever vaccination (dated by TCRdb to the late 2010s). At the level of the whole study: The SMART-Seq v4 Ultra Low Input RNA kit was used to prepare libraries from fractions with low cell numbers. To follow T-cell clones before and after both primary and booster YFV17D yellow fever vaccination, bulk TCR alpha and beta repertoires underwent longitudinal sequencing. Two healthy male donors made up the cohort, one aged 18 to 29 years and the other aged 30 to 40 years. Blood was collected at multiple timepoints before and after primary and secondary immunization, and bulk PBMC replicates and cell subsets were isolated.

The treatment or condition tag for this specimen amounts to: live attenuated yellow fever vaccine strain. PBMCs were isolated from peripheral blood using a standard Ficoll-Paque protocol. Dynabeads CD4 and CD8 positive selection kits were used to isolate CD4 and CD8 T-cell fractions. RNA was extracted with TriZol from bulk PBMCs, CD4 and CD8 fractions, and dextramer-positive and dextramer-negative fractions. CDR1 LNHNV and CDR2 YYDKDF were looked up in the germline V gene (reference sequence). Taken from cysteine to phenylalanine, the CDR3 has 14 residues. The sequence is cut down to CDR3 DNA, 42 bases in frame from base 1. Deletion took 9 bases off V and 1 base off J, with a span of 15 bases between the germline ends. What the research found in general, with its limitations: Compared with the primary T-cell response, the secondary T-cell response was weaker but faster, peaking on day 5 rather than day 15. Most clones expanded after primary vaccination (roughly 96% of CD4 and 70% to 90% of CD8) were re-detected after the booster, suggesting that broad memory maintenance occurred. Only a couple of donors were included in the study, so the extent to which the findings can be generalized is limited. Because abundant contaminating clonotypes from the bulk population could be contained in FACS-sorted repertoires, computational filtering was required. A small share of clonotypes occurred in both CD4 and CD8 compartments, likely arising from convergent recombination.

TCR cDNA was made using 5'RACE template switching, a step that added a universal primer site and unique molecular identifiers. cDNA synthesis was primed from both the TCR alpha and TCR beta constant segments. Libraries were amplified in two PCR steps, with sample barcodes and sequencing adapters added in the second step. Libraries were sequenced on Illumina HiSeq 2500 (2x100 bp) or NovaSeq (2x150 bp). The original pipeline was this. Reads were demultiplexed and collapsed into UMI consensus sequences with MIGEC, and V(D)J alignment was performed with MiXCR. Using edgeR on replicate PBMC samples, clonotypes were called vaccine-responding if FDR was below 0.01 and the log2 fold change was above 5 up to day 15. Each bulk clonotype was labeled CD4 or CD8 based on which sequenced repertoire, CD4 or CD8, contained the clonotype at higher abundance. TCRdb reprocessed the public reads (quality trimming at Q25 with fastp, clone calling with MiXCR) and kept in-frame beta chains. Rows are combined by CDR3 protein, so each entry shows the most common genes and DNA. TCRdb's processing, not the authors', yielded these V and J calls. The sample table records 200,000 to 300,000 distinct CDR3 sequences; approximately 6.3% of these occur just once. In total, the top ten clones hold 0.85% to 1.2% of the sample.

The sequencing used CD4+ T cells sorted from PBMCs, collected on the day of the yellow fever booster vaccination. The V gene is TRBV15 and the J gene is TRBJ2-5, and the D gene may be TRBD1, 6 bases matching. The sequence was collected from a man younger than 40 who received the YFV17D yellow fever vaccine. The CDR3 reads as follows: CATDSGGVQETQYF. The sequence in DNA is TGTGCCACGGACAGTGGAGGCGTCCAAGAGACCCAGTACTTC.